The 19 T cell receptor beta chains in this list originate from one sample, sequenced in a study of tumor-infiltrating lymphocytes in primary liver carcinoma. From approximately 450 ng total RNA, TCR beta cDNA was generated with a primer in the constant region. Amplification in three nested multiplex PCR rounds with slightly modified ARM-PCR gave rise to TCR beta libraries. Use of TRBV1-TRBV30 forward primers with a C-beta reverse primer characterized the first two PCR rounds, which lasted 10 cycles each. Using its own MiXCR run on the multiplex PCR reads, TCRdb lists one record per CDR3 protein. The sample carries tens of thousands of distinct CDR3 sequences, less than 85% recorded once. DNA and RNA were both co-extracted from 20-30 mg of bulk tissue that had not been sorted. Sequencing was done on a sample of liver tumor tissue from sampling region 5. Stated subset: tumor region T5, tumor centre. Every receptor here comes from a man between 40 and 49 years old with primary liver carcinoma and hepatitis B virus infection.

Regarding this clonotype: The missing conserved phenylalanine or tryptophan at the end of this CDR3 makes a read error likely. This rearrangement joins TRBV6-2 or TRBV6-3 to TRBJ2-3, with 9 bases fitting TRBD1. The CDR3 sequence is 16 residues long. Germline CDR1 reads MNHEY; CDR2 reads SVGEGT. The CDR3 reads CASSDYRGRGTDTQYL. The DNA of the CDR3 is TGCGCCAGCAGTGATTACAGGGGGCGAGGCACAGATACGCAGTATCTT.

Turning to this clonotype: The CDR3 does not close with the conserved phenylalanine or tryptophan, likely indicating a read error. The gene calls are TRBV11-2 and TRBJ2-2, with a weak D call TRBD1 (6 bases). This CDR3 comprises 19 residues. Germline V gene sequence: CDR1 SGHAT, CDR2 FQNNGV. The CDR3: CTSSLDRGGVRPNTVELFS. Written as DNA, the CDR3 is TGTACCAGCAGCTTAGATAGAGGGGGAGTGCGCCCGAACACCGTGGAGCTGTTTTCT.

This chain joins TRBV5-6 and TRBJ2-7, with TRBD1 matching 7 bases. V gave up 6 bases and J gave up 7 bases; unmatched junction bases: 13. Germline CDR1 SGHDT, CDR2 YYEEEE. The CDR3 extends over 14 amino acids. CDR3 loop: CASTRTGQLYEQYF. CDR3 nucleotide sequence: TGTGCCAGCACCCGGACAGGTCAACTCTATGAGCAGTACTTC.

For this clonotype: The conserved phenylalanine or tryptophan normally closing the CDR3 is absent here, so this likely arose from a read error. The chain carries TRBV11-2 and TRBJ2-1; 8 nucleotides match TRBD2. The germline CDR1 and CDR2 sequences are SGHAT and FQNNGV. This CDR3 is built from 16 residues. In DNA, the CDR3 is TGCGCCACCAGCTTGGATATCGGACTAGCCATGGGTGAGCAGTTCTTA. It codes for CATSLDIGLAMGEQFL.

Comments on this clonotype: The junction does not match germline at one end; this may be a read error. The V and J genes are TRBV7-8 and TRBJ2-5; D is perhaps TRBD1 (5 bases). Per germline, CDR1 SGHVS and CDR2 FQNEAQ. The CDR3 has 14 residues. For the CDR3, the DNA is TGTGCCGGCAGCTTAAGGGGTATTCGGGAGACCCAGTACTTC. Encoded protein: CAGSLRGIRETQYF.

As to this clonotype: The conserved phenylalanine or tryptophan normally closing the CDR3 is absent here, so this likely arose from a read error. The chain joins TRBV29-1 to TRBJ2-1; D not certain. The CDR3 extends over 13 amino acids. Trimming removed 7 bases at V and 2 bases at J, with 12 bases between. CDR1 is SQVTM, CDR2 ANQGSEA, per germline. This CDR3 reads CSARGGTYNEQFL. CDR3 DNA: TGCAGCGCCCGTGGCGGTACCTACAATGAGCAGTTCCTA.

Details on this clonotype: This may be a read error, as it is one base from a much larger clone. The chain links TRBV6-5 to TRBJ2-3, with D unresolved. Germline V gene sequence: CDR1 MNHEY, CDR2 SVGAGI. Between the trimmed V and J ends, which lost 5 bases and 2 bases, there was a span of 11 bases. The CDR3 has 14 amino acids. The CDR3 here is CASSHQTLTDTQYF. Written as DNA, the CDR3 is TGTGCCAGCAGTCACCAAACTCTCACAGATACGCAGTATTTT.

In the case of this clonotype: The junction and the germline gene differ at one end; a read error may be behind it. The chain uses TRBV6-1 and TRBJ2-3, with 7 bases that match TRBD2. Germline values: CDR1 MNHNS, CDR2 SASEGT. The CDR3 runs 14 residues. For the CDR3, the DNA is TGTACCAGCGGTGCGGGAGCTAGCACAGATACGCAGTATTTT. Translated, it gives CTSGAGASTDTQYF.

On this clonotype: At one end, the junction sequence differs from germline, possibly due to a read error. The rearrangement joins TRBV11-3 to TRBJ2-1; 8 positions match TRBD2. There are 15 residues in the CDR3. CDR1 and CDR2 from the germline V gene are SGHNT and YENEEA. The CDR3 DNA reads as TGTGCCAGCAGTTTACAAGCGGGAGCATACAATGACCAGTTCTTC. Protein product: CASSLQAGAYNDQFF.

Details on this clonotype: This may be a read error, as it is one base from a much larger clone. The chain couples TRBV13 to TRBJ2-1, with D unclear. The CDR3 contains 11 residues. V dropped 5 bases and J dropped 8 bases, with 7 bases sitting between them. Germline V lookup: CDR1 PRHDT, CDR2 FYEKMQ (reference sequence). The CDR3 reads CASSIRDEQFF. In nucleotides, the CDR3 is TGTGCCAGCAGCATTAGGGATGAGCAGTTCTTC.

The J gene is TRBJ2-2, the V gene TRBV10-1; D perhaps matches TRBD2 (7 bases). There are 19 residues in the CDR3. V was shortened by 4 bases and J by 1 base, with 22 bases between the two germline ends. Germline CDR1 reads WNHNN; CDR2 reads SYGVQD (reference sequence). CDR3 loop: CASSVFSQGPGGNTGELFF. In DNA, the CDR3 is TGCGCCAGCAGTGTCTTTTCACAGGGTCCGGGGGGGAACACCGGGGAGCTGTTTTTT.

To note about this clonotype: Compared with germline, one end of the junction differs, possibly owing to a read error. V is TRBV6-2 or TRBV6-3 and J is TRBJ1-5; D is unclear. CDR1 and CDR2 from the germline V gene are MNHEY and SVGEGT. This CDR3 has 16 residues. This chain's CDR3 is CASGLNLGSSNQPQHF. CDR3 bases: TGTGCCAGCGGCCTAAACCTCGGGAGTAGCAATCAGCCCCAACATTTT.

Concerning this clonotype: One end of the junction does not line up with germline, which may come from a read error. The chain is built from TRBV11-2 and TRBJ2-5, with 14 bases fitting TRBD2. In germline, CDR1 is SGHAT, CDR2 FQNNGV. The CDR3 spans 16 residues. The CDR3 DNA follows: TGCACCAGCAGCCCCCGACTAGCGGGAGGGTCGGAGACTCAGTACTTC. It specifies CTSSPRLAGGSETQYF. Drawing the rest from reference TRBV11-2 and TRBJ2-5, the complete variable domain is EAGVAQSPRYKIIEKRQSVAFWCNPISGHATLYWYQQILGQGPKLLIQFQNNGVVDDSQLPKDRFSAERLKGVDSTLKIQPAKLEDSAVYLCTSSPRLAGGSETQYFGPGTRLLVL.

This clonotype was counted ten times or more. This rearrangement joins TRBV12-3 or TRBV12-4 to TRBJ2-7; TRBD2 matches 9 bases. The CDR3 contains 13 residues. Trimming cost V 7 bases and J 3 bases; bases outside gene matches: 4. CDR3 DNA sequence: TGTGCCAGCAAGATAGCGGGAGTCTACGAGCAGTACTTC. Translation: CASKIAGVYEQYF.

The CDR3 nucleotides are TGCAGTGCTATAATAGACAGGGGGGTTAACAATGAGCAGTTCTTC. Translated: CSAIIDRGVNNEQFF. The chain combines TRBV20-1 with TRBJ2-1; 9 bases align to TRBD1. Germline assignment: CDR1 DFQATT and CDR2 SNEGSKA (reference sequence). CDR3 size: 15 residues. V dropped 4 bases and J dropped 5; count of bases not matched to a gene: 9.

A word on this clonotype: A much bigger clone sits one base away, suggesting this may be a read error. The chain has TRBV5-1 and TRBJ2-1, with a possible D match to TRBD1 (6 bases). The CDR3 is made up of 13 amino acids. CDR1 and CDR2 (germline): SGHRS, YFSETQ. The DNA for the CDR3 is TGCGCCAGCAGCTCAGATACAGGGCCGCGGCAGTCCTTC. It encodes CASSSDTGPRQSF.

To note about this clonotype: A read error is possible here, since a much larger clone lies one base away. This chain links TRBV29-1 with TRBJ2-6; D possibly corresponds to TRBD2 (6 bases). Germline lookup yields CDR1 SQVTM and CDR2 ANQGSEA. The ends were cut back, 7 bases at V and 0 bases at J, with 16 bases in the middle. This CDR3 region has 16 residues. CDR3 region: CSALAGRDSGANVLTF. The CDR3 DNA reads TGCAGCGCCCTCGCGGGACGCGACTCTGGGGCCAACGTCCTGACTTTC.

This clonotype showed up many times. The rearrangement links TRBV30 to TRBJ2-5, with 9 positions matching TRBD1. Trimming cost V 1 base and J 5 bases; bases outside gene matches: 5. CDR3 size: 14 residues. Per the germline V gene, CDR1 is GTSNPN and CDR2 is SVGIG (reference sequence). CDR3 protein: CAWSGGTGLETQYF. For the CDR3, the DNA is TGTGCCTGGAGTGGCGGGACAGGGTTGGAGACCCAGTACTTC. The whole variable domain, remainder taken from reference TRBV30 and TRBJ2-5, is SQTIHQWPATLVQPVGSPLSLECTVEGTSNPNLYWYRQAAGRGLQLLFYSVGIGQISSEVPQNLSASRPQDRQFILSSKKLLLSDSGFYLCAWSGGTGLETQYFGPGTRLLVL.

CDR3 loop: CVISWGLANTQYF. DNA for the CDR3: TGTGTCATCAGCTGGGGACTAGCGAATACGCAGTATTTT. This chain joins TRBV6-2 or TRBV6-3 and TRBJ2-3, with 10 bases that match TRBD2. CDR3 size: 13 residues. Germline V gene lookup returns CDR1 MNHEY and CDR2 SVGEGT.